This T cell receptor (beta chain) was observed in a study of blood T cell repertoires in COVID-19. Per the original methods: How many nucleated cells were present was estimated from reference gene primer amplification. The data were produced by immunoSEQ multiplex PCR, yet TCRdb's version contains in-frame clones alone and is incomplete. Clone size and V and J calls were adopted from that table, with D and trimming inferred from the DNA. The sample yields approximately 150,000 clones, more than 70% seen once. Unmatched junction bases numbered 10, after V lost 6 bases and J lost 9 bases. Germline CDR1 PRHDT, CDR2 FYEKMQ (reference sequence). CDR3 length: 13 residues. Categorization into cohorts depended on clinical history that participants reported.

The clonotype comes from a man aged 60 to 75 who had recovered from COVID-19. V gene TRBV13 combines with J gene TRBJ2-7; the match to TRBD2 covers 8 bases. The material sequenced was PBMCs or T cells enriched from blood (not recorded which). CDR3 DNA sequence: TGTGCCAGCAGGGGTAGCGGGGCCCCGGCGCAGTACTTC. Amino acid sequence: CASRGSGAPAQYF. Full variable domain (rest looked up from reference TRBV13 and TRBJ2-7): AAGVIQSPRHLIKEKRETATLKCYPIPRHDTVYWYQQGPGQDPQFLISFYEKMQSDKGSIPDRFSAQQFSDYHSELNMSSLELGDSALYFCASRGSGAPAQYFGPGTRLTVT.